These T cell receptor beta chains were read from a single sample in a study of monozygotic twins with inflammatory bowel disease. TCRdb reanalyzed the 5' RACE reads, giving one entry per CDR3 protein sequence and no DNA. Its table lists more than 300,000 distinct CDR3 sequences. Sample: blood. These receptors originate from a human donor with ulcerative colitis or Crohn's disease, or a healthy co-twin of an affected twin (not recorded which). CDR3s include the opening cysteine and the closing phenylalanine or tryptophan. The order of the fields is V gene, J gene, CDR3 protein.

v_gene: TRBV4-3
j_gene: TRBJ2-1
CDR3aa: CASSQGLRYEQFF

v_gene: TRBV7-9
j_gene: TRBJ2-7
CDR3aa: CASSDRQGTYEQYF

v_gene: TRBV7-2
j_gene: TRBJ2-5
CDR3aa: CASSWGQNQETQYF

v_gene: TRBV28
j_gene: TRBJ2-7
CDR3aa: CASKSLPDSLSSYEQYF

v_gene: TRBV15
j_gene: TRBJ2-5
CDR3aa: CATSSFFGGRVDQETQYF

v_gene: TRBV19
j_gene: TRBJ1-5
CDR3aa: CASSGQGEGNQPQHF

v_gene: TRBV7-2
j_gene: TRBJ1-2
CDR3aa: CASSLAWTDGYTF

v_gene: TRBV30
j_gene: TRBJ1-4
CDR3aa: CAWSTGRIANEKLFF

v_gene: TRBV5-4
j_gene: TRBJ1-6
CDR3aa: CASSLDRASSYNSPLHF

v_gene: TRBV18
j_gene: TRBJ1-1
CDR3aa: CASSQGLKNTEAFF

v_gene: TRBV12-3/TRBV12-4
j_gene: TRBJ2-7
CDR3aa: CASSLDRTISYEQYF

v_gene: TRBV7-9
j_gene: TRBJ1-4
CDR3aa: CASSLGDPDYRLFF

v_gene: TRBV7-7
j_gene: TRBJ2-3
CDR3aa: CASSLVAWGIDTQYF

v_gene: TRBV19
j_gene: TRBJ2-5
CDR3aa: CASSTSVSKTQYF

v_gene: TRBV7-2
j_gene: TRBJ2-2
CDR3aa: CASSLIWTGKTGELFF

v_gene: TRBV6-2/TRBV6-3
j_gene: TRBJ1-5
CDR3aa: CASRGNRVTNQPQHF

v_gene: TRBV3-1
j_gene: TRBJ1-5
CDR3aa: CASSLGGGTEHF